This paragraph covers one TCR beta chain sequence. The antigen is undetermined. This sample stems from a study of early T cells in non-severe SARS-CoV-2 infection. Study overall: Chains stayed unpaired after sequencing of bulk RNA from unsorted whole blood. General study findings and limits: Anti-spike CD8 responses were favored by VDJdb matching, which missed private and CD4 specificities.

The ends lost 0 bases at V and 6 bases at J; junction bases unmatched: 14. The CDR3 covers 18 residues. Germline-derived CDR1 and CDR2 are SGHDN and FVKESK. Unique molecular identifier tags were affixed to discrete cDNA molecules. TCRdb fed the 5' RACE reads into MiXCR, producing one record per CDR3 protein. Of 95,000 to 110,000 distinct CDR3 sequences listed, 8.5% to 14% were seen once; the top ten hold approximately 7.3%. The receptor comes from an adult who was a healthcare worker with PCR-confirmed SARS-CoV-2 infection or an uninfected control (not recorded which). The genes are TRBV14 and TRBJ2-1; TRBD1 aligns across 7 bases. The material sequenced was whole blood. CDR3 loop: CASSQDEGPLRGLNEQFF. The DNA for the CDR3 is TGTGCCAGCAGCCAAGACGAGGGACCCCTGAGGGGGCTCAATGAGCAGTTCTTC.